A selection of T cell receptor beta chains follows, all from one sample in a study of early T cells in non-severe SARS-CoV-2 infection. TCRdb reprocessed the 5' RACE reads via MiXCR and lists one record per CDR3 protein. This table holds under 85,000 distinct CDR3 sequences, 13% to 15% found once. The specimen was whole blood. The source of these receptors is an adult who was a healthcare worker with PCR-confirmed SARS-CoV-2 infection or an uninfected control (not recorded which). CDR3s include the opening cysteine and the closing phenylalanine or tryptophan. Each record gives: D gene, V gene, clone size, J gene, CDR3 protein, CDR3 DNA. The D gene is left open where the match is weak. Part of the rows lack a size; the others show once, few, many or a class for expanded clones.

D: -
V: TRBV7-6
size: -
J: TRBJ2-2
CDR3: CASSLDSSYTGELFF
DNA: TGTGCCAGCAGCTTAGACAGCTCTTACACCGGGGAGCTGTTTTTT

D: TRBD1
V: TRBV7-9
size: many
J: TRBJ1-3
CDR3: CASSLRLDRGRNLSSGNTIYF
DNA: TGTGCCAGCAGCTTAAGGTTGGACAGGGGGCGAAACCTGAGCTCTGGAAACACCATATATTTT

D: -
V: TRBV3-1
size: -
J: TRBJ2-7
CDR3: CASSQDHEQYF
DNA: TGTGCCAGCAGCCAAGACCACGAGCAGTACTTC

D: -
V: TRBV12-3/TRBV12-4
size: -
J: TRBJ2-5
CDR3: CATKRDGDYQETQYF
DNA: TGTGCCACCAAAAGGGACGGAGATTACCAAGAGACCCAGTACTTC

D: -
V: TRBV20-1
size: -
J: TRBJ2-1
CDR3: CSAPTDPRDEQFF
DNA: TGCAGTGCTCCGACGGACCCCCGTGATGAGCAGTTCTTC

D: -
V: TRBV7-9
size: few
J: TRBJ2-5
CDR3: CASSSIADQETQYF
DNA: TGTGCCAGCAGCTCGATAGCGGACCAAGAGACCCAGTACTTC

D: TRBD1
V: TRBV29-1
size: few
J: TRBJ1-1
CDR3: CSSWTGENTEAFF
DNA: TGCAGCTCTTGGACAGGGGAGAACACTGAAGCTTTCTTT

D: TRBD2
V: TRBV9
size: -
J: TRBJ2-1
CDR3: CASSTAGQGLGPDNEQFF
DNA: TGTGCCAGCAGCACCGCGGGCCAGGGACTAGGACCTGACAATGAGCAGTTCTTC

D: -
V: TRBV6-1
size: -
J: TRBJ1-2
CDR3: CASSADNLVPYGYTF
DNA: TGTGCCAGCAGTGCGGACAACCTAGTCCCCTATGGCTACACCTTC

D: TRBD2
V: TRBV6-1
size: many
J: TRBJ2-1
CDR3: CASRGTRVNEQFF
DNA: TGTGCCAGCAGGGGGACTAGGGTAAATGAGCAGTTCTTC

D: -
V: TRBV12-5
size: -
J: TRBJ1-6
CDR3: CASAGEGNSPLHF
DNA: TGTGCTAGTGCCGGGGAAGGTAATTCACCCCTCCACTTT

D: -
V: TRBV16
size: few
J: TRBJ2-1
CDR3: CASRRGAEQFF
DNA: TGTGCCAGCAGACGGGGTGCTGAGCAGTTCTTC

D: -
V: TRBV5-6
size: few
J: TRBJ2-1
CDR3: CASSLQGGNEQFF
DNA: TGTGCCAGCAGCCTGCAAGGAGGCAATGAGCAGTTCTTC

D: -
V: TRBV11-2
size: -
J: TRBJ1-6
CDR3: CASSPSGTPRNSPLHF
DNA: TGTGCCAGCAGCCCCTCCGGGACCCCCCGAAATTCACCCCTCCACTTT

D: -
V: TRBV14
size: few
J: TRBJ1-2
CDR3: CASSLDLAPVGGYTF
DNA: TGTGCCAGCAGCCTAGACTTGGCCCCGGTCGGAGGCTACACCTTC

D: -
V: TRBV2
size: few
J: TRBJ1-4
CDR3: CASSENDEKLFF
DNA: TGTGCCAGCAGTGAGAATGATGAAAAACTGTTTTTT

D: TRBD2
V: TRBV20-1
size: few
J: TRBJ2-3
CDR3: CSASLGASGGTDTQYF
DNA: TGCAGTGCCTCCTTGGGGGCTAGCGGGGGCACAGATACGCAGTATTTT

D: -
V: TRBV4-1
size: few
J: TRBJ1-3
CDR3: CASSQGNSRNTIYF
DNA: TGCGCCAGCAGCCAAGGTAACAGTCGAAACACCATATATTTT

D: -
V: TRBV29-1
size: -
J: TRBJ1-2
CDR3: CSVELANYYGYTF
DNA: TGCAGCGTTGAGCTCGCAAATTATTATGGCTACACCTTC

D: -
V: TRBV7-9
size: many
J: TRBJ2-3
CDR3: CASSPKKVRDTPDTQYF
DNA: TGTGCCAGCAGCCCGAAAAAGGTCCGAGATACACCAGATACGCAGTATTTT

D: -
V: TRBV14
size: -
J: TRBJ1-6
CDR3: CASRGGTSILHF
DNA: TGTGCCAGCAGGGGGGGGACGTCCATCCTCCACTTT

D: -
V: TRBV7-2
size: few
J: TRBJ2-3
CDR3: CASVMSGTDTQYF
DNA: TGTGCCAGTGTCATGTCGGGCACAGATACGCAGTATTTT

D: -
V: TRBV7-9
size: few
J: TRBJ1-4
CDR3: CASSFPPRMDEKLFF
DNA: TGTGCCAGCAGCTTCCCGCCTCGGATGGATGAAAAACTGTTTTTT

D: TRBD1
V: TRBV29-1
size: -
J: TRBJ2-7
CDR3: CSVMGQGSYEQYF
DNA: TGCAGCGTTATGGGACAGGGTTCCTACGAGCAGTACTTC

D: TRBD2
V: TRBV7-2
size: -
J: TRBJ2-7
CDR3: CASSLVGSAGGSSYEQYF
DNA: TGTGCCAGCAGCTTAGTCGGTTCCGCGGGAGGGAGCTCCTACGAGCAGTACTTC

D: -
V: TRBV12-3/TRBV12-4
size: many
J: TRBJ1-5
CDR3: CASSLSGNQPQHF
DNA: TGTGCCAGCAGTTTATCGGGGAATCAGCCCCAGCATTTT

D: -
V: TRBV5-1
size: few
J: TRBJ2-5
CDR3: CASSRWMTGTQETQYF
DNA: TGCGCCAGCAGTCGATGGATGACAGGAACCCAAGAGACCCAGTACTTC